This TCR beta chain was identified during a study of response to subunit inactivated influenza vaccine. J lost 7 bases, V lost 5 bases, and 16 bases had no gene match. The germline V gene has CDR1 SGHRS and CDR2 YFSETQ. The CDR3 is 16 amino acids. With respect to this clonotype: Its target is unknown.

Each CDR3 protein gets one entry after TCRdb re-called the RT-PCR reads with MiXCR. The profile covers 630,000 or so distinct CDR3 sequences, with 15% to 17% appearing a single time and approximately 10% taken by the ten largest. Study-wide results and caveats: It was the authors' suggestion that each seasonal influenza vaccination recruits few new T cells.

The clonotype comes from a man aged 50 to 59 who received an inactivated influenza vaccine. The sequencing here drew on PBMCs from blood, taken roughly 13 days after vaccination. The chain uses TRBV5-1 and TRBJ2-7; TRBD1 matches at 9 bases. The CDR3 loop reads CASSNYAGQGFGEQYF. The CDR3 nucleotides are TGCGCCAGCAGTAATTATGCAGGACAGGGGTTCGGGGAGCAGTACTTC.